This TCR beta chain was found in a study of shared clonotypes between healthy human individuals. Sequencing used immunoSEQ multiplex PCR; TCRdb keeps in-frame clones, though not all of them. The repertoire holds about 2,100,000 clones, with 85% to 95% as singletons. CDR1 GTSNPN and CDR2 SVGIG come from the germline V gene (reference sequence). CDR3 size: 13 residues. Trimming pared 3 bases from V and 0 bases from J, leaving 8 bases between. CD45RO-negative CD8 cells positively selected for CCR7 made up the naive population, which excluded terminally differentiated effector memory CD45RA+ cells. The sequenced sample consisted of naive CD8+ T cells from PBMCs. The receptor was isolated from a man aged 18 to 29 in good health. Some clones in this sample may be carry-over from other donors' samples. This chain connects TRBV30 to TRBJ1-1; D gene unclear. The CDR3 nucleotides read TGTGCCTGGAGCCTCAAAATGAACACTGAAGCTTTCTTT. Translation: CAWSLKMNTEAFF.